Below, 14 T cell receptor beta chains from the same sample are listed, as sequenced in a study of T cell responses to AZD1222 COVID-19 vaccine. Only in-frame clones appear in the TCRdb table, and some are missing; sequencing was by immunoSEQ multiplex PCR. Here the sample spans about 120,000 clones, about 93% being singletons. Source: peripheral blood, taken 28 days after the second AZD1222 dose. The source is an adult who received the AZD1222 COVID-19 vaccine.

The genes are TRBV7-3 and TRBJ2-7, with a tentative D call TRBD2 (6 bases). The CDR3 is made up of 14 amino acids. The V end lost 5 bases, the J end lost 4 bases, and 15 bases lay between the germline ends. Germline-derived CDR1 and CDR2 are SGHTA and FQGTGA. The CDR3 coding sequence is TGTGCCAGCAGCCCAGGAGGAGGGGAGTACGAGCAGTACTTC. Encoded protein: CASSPGGGEYEQYF.

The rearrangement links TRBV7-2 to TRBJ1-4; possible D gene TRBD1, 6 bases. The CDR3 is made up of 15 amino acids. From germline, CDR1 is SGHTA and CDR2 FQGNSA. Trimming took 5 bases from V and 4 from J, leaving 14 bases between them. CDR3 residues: CASSPVGGSNEKLFF. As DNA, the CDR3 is TGTGCCAGCAGCCCCGTGGGGGGCAGTAATGAAAAACTGTTTTTT.

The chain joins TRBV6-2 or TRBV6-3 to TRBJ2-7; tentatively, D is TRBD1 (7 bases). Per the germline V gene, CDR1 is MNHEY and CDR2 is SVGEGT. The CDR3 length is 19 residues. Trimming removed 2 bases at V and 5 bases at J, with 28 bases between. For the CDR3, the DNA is TGTGCCAGCAGTTACCTCGGGGGCTTTGGACTGTTACAGGGGAACGAGCAGTACTTC. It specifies CASSYLGGFGLLQGNEQYF.

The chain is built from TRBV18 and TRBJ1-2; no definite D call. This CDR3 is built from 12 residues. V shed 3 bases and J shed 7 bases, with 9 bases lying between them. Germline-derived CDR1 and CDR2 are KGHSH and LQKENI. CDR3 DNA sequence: TGTGCCAGCTCACCGTATCCGGGTGGCTACACCTTC. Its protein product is CASSPYPGGYTF. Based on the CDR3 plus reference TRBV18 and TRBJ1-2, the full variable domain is NAGVMQNPRHLVRRRGQEARLRCSPMKGHSHVYWYRQLPEEGLKFMVYLQKENIIDESGMPKERFSAEFPKEGPSILRIQQVVRGDSAAYFCASSPYPGGYTFGSGTRLTVV.

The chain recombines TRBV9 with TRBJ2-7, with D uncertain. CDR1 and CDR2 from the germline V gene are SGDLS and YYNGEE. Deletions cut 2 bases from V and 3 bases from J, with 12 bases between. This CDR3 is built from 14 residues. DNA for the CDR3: TGTGCCAGCAGCGTGTCGGTTATCAGCTACGAGCAGTACTTC. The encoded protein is CASSVSVISYEQYF.

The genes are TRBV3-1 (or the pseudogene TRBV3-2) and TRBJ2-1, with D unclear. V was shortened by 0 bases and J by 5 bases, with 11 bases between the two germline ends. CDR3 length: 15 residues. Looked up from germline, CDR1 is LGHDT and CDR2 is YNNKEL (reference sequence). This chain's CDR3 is CASSQDLIANNEQFF. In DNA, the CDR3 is TGTGCCAGCAGCCAAGATCTTATCGCGAACAATGAGCAGTTCTTC.

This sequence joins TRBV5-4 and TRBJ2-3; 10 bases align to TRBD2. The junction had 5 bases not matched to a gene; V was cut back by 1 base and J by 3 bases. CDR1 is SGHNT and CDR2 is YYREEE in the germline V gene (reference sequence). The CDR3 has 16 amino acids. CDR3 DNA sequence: TGTGCCAGCAGCTTGAGGCTAGCGGGGGATACAGATACGCAGTATTTT. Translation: CASSLRLAGDTDTQYF.

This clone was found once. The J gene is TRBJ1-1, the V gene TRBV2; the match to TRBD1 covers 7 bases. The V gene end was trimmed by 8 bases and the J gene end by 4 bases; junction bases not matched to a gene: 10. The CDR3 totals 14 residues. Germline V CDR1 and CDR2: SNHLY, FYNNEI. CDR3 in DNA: TGTGCCAGCGTTCCGGGACAGTTTTTCACTGAAGCTTTCTTT. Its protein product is CASVPGQFFTEAFF.

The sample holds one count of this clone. The CDR3 reads CASSQDGDRDDTGELFF. DNA for the CDR3: TGTGCCAGCAGCCAAGATGGGGACAGGGATGACACCGGGGAGCTGTTTTTT. The chain is built from TRBV3-1 (or the pseudogene TRBV3-2) and TRBJ2-2; 9 positions match TRBD1. The CDR3 contains 17 residues. Germline-derived CDR1 and CDR2 are LGHDT and YNNKEL (reference sequence). Trimming at V came to 0 bases and at J to 3 bases, leaving 5 bases not matched to a gene.

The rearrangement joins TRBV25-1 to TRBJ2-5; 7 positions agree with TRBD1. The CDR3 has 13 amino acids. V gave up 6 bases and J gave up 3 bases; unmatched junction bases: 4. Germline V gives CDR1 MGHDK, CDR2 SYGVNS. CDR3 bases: TGTGCCAGCAGATCGACAGGGAAAGAGACCCAGTACTTC. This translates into CASRSTGKETQYF.

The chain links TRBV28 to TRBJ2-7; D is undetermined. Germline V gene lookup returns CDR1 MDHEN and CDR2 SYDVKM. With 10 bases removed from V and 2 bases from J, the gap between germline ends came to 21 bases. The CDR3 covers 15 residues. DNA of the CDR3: TGTGCCACTGAAGTAAGCTTTAACCCCCCCTACGAGCAGTACTTC. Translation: CATEVSFNPPYEQYF.

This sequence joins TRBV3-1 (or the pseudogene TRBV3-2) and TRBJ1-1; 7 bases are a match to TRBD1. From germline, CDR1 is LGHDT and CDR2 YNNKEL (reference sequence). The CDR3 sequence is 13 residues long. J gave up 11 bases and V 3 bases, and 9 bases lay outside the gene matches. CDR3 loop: CASSQGQGVFAFF. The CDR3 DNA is TGTGCCAGCAGCCAGGGCCAGGGGGTGTTTGCTTTCTTT.

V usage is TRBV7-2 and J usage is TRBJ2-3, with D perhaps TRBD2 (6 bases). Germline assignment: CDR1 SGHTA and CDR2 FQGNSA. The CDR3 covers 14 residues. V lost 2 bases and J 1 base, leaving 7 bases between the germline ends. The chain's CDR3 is CASSLSGGTDTQYF. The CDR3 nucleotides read TGTGCCAGCAGCTTATCGGGGGGCACAGATACGCAGTATTTT.

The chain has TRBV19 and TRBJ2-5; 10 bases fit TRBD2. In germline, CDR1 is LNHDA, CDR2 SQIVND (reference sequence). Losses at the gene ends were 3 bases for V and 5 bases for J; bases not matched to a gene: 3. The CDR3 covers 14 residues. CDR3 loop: CASSMASGGETQYF. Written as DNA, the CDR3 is TGTGCCAGTAGTATGGCTAGCGGGGGTGAGACCCAGTACTTC.